Shown below are 32 T cell receptor beta chains from a single sample sequenced in a study of cytomegalovirus exposure and HLA in healthy donors. Only in-frame clones appear in the TCRdb table, and some are missing; sequencing was by immunoSEQ multiplex PCR. The sample includes about 150,000 clones, about 89% seen only once; the top ten take about 3%. The sample consisted of PBMCs. The source is a woman younger than 30 in good health and CMV-seropositive.

This chain joins TRBV29-1 and TRBJ2-1; tentatively, D is TRBD1 (6 bases). Germline-derived CDR1 and CDR2 are SQVTM and ANQGSEA. Trimming took off 1 base at V and 2 bases at J, with 6 bases between the two ends. CDR3 length: 13 amino acids. In DNA form, the CDR3 reads TGCAGCGTTGAAGGGACAGCCTACAATGAGCAGTTCTTC. Protein product: CSVEGTAYNEQFF.

The chain uses TRBV28 and TRBJ2-5; the match to TRBD1 covers 9 bases. J lost 3 bases, V lost 6 bases, and 2 bases had no gene match. This CDR3 spans 13 amino acids. Germline loops: CDR1 MDHEN, CDR2 SYDVKM. CDR3 sequence (DNA): TGTGCCAGCAGGGGACAGGGAAAAGAGACCCAGTACTTC. Its protein is CASRGQGKETQYF.

J is TRBJ2-1 and V is TRBV6-5; 7 nucleotides line up with TRBD1. The length of the CDR3 is 14 residues. Losses at the gene ends were 5 bases for V and 4 bases for J; bases not matched to a gene: 5. Germline V gives CDR1 MNHEY, CDR2 SVGAGI. In DNA form, the CDR3 reads TGTGCCAGCAGTGCCGGGACAGATTACAATGAGCAGTTCTTC. This codes for CASSAGTDYNEQFF.

This chain connects TRBV14 to TRBJ1-4; maybe TRBD1 (6 bases). V was cut by 4 bases and J by 7 bases, with 16 bases left in between. This CDR3 contains 15 residues. Per germline, CDR1 SGHDN and CDR2 FVKESK. The CDR3 DNA reads as TGTGCCAGCAGCCCCTATAGGGGGGGCCCTGAAAAACTGTTTTTT. Residues: CASSPYRGGPEKLFF.

V and J are TRBV28 and TRBJ1-2; 8 positions agree with TRBD1. CDR1 and CDR2 from the germline V gene are MDHEN and SYDVKM. With V trimmed by 7 bases and J by 7 bases, 2 bases remained unmatched. CDR3 length: 11 amino acids. CDR3 in DNA: TGTGCCAGCAAAGACAGGGGTGGCTACACCTTC. It encodes CASKDRGGYTF.

The chain joins TRBV7-8 to TRBJ1-2, with a weak D call TRBD1 (5 bases). The CDR3 totals 14 residues. Germline CDR1 and CDR2: SGHVS and FQNEAQ. Trimming cost V 3 bases and J 2 bases, with 10 bases left between them. In DNA, the CDR3 is TGTGCCAGCAGCTTCGGGGGGTTGAACTATGGCTACACCTTC. Translation gives CASSFGGLNYGYTF. The full variable domain, with the rest looked up from reference TRBV7-8 and TRBJ1-2, is GAGVSQSPRYKVAKRGQDVALRCDPISGHVSLFWYQQALGQGPEFLTYFQNEAQLDKSGLPSDRFFAERPEGSVSTLKIQRTQQEDSAVYLCASSFGGLNYGYTFGSGTRLTVV.

The chain couples TRBV5-1 to TRBJ2-5; D might be TRBD2 (5 bases). Germline CDR1 reads SGHRS; CDR2 reads YFSETQ. This CDR3 contains 14 residues. Between the trimmed V and J ends, which lost 1 base and 5 bases, there was a span of 12 bases. DNA for the CDR3: TGCGCCAGCAGCTTGATACCAGGCGGGGAGACCCAGTACTTC. It encodes CASSLIPGGETQYF. Using reference TRBV5-1 and TRBJ2-5 for the parts outside the CDR3, the full variable domain is KAGVTQTPRYLIKTRGQQVTLSCSPISGHRSVSWYQQTPGQGLQFLFEYFSETQRNKGNFPGRFSGRQFSNSRSEMNVSTLELGDSALYLCASSLIPGGETQYFGPGTRLLVL.

This clone was detected only a few times. This chain links TRBV6-5 with TRBJ2-7; 7 bases line up with TRBD1. Germline V CDR1 and CDR2: MNHEY, SVGAGI. CDR3 length: 14 residues. The J segment lost 5 bases and the V segment lost 4 bases, leaving 8 bases of the junction unmatched. CDR3 region: CASSSATGFDEQYF. In DNA, the CDR3 is TGTGCCAGCAGTTCGGCGACAGGGTTCGACGAGCAGTACTTC.

This clone is a singleton in its sample. The chain recombines TRBV27 with TRBJ2-7; TRBD1 agrees at 10 bases. Trimming took 3 bases from V and 1 from J; bases not matched to a gene: 18. Germline loops: CDR1 MNHEY, CDR2 SMNVEV (reference sequence). CDR3 size: 20 residues. The CDR3 spells CASSFDPTRRKGQGSYEQYF. CDR3 nucleotides: TGTGCCAGCAGTTTCGACCCAACTCGCCGGAAGGGACAGGGGTCCTACGAGCAGTACTTC.

J is TRBJ2-3 and V is TRBV12-5; no clear D. Per the germline V gene, CDR1 is LGHNT and CDR2 is FRNRAP. V lost 4 bases and J lost 1, with 12 bases in between. CDR3 length: 15 residues. The CDR3 DNA sequence: TGTGCTAGTGGTTCTCACCAGGCCCGCACAGATACGCAGTATTTT. Encoded protein: CASGSHQARTDTQYF. Based on the CDR3 plus reference TRBV12-5 and TRBJ2-3, the full variable domain is DARVTQTPRHKVTEMGQEVTMRCQPILGHNTVFWYRQTMMQGLELLAYFRNRAPLDDSGMPKDRFSAEMPDATLATLKIQPSEPRDSAVYFCASGSHQARTDTQYFGPGTRLTVL.

The gene calls are TRBV5-1 and TRBJ2-7, with 7 bases fitting TRBD2. V lost 4 bases and J lost 6; bases outside the gene matches: 7. Germline CDR1 and CDR2: SGHRS and YFSETQ. The CDR3 contains 13 residues. CDR3 coding DNA: TGCGCCAGCAGCACGACACTAGCGTCCGAGCAGTACTTC. Encoded protein: CASSTTLASEQYF. Using reference TRBV5-1 and TRBJ2-7 for the parts outside the CDR3, the full variable domain is KAGVTQTPRYLIKTRGQQVTLSCSPISGHRSVSWYQQTPGQGLQFLFEYFSETQRNKGNFPGRFSGRQFSNSRSEMNVSTLELGDSALYLCASSTTLASEQYFGPGTRLTVT.

This clone was counted once. J is TRBJ2-7 and V is TRBV12-2; the table's D gene call, TRBD2, was not cross checked with the DNA. TRBV12-2 is an annotated pseudogene. The CDR3 sequence is 15 residues long. This chain's CDR3 is CASRPRRGPSYEQYF. CDR3 bases: TGTGCAAGTCGCCCCCGGAGGGGACCCTCCTACGAGCAGTACTTC.

The chain employs TRBV29-1 and TRBJ2-7; 11 bases align to TRBD2. The V gene end was trimmed by 5 bases and the J gene end by 2 bases; junction bases not matched to a gene: 8. Germline assignment: CDR1 SQVTM and CDR2 ANQGSEA. The CDR3 runs to 15 residues. DNA for the CDR3: TGCAGCGTTCAACAACTAGCGGGAGCAGCCTACGAGCAGTACTTC. It specifies CSVQQLAGAAYEQYF.

The V call is TRBV28, the J call TRBJ1-2; D gene uncertain. Germline V gene sequence: CDR1 MDHEN, CDR2 SYDVKM. CDR3 size: 14 residues. Between the trimmed V and J ends, which lost 6 bases and 2 bases, there was a span of 13 bases. CDR3 protein: CASSLGLGNYGYTF. DNA of the CDR3: TGTGCCAGCAGCCTAGGACTGGGAAACTATGGCTACACCTTC.

This rearrangement joins TRBV6-1 to TRBJ2-1, with 14 bases identical to TRBD2. CDR1 and CDR2 (germline): MNHNS, SASEGT. CDR3 length: 14 residues. Trimming removed 7 bases from V and 7 bases from J; junction bases left unmatched: 3. The CDR3: CASTTSGRANEQFF. In nucleotides, the CDR3 is TGTGCCAGCACGACTAGCGGGAGGGCAAATGAGCAGTTCTTC.

This rearrangement joins TRBV11-3 to TRBJ1-4; 7 bases map to TRBD1. The CDR3 loop spans 16 amino acids. Germline V gene data show CDR1 as SGHNT and CDR2 as YENEEA. The V segment lost 5 bases and the J segment 6 bases; nucleotides outside the gene matches: 12. The CDR3 nucleotides read TGTGCCAGCAGCGCCCGCGGGACAGTCTTTTATGAAAAACTGTTTTTT. The encoded protein is CASSARGTVFYEKLFF.

This clone was recorded once. The chain employs TRBV2 and TRBJ2-7, with TRBD1 as a possible D gene (6 bases). The CDR3 runs 16 residues. Germline assignment: CDR1 SNHLY and CDR2 FYNNEI. The V end lost 1 base, the J end lost 5 bases, and 18 bases lay between the germline ends. The CDR3 DNA follows: TGTGCCAGCAGTGAAGGGGTAGATCGAAGGACAGACGAGCAGTACTTC. This translates into CASSEGVDRRTDEQYF.

The chain carries TRBV27 and TRBJ2-3, with D perhaps TRBD2 (5 bases). Trimming shortened V by 6 bases and J by 2 bases, and 9 bases separated the two germline ends. The CDR3 spans 13 residues. Germline V gene lookup returns CDR1 MNHEY and CDR2 SMNVEV (reference sequence). The CDR3 DNA is TGTGCCAGCAGATTCGGGATCACAGATACGCAGTATTTT. This translates into CASRFGITDTQYF.

The rearrangement links TRBV28 to TRBJ2-7; 7 bases align to TRBD1. The CDR3 spans 16 residues. The germline gives CDR1 MDHEN, CDR2 SYDVKM. Trimming at V came to 0 bases and at J to 1 base, leaving 6 bases not matched to a gene. CDR3 DNA sequence: TGTGCCAGCAGTTTATGGAAGGGGGCAAGGTCCTACGAGCAGTACTTC. This sequence encodes CASSLWKGARSYEQYF.

In its sample, this clone was seen once. The chain employs TRBV6-5 and TRBJ2-7; D perhaps matches TRBD2 (5 bases). Trimming removed 2 bases at V and 3 bases at J, with 17 bases between. This CDR3 has 16 residues. CDR1 and CDR2 from the germline V gene are MNHEY and SVGAGI. In DNA, the CDR3 is TGTGCCAGCAGTTACCTTCCGGGGTCTAGATACTACGAGCAGTACTTC. This gives the protein CASSYLPGSRYYEQYF.

The chain carries TRBV19 and TRBJ1-1, with D possibly being TRBD1 (5 bases). The CDR3 covers 13 residues. Germline loops: CDR1 LNHDA, CDR2 SQIVND (reference sequence). Trimming took 1 base from V and 7 from J, leaving 10 bases between them. CDR3 bases: TGTGCCAGTAGTATAGGGGACGGGGGTGAAGCTTTCTTT. Residues: CASSIGDGGEAFF.

The count of this clone is one. The chain employs TRBV30 and TRBJ1-1; the D is unclear. The ends were cut back, 0 bases at V and 3 bases at J, with 11 bases in the middle. Germline assignment: CDR1 GTSNPN and CDR2 SVGIG (reference sequence). This CDR3 comprises 14 residues. This CDR3 reads CAWSVLRSDTEAFF. The CDR3 DNA is TGTGCCTGGAGTGTACTGCGGTCGGACACTGAAGCTTTCTTT.

As DNA, the CDR3 is TGTGCCAGCAGCTTAGCGGGCAGCGGGGCGCACCCAGAGACCCAGTACTTC. Its translation is CASSLAGSGAHPETQYF. J is TRBJ2-5 and V is TRBV7-8, with TRBD2 identical over 7 bases. The V and J ends lost 0 bases and 4 bases, in that order; junction bases with no gene match: 11. This CDR3 region has 17 residues. Germline V gene lookup returns CDR1 SGHVS and CDR2 FQNEAQ.

The chain couples TRBV11-3 to TRBJ2-2; a weak D match, TRBD2 (6 bases). Germline V gives CDR1 SGHNT, CDR2 YENEEA. The CDR3 totals 16 residues. Trimming took off 3 bases at V and 2 bases at J, with 13 bases between the two ends. CDR3 nucleotides: TGTGCCAGCAGCTTTCTCCTAGCGAAAAACACCGGGGAGCTGTTTTTT. Protein sequence: CASSFLLAKNTGELFF.

The V and J genes are TRBV6-5 and TRBJ2-3, with TRBD2 identical over 10 bases. Trimming at V came to 1 base and at J to 7 bases, leaving 8 bases not matched to a gene. The CDR3 runs 16 residues. CDR1 and CDR2 from the germline V gene are MNHEY and SVGAGI. As DNA, the CDR3 is TGTGCCAGCAGTTACTTGGCTAGCGGGAGCGCATATACGCAGTATTTT. As protein: CASSYLASGSAYTQYF.

The genes are TRBV10-1 and TRBJ2-5; D unresolved. The germline CDR1 and CDR2 sequences are WNHNN and SYGVQD (reference sequence). CDR3 length: 14 amino acids. Trimming removed 3 bases at V and 4 bases at J, with 12 bases between. This CDR3 reads CASSDDGVVETQYF. The CDR3 nucleotides are TGCGCCAGCAGTGATGATGGAGTTGTAGAGACCCAGTACTTC.

The V gene is TRBV9, the J gene TRBJ2-3; D not certain. The CDR3 spans 12 residues. Germline V gives CDR1 SGDLS, CDR2 YYNGEE. Deletions cut 3 bases from V and 3 bases from J, with 5 bases between. The CDR3 DNA sequence: TGTGCCAGCAGCGCTCAGACAGATACGCAGTATTTT. It is translated as CASSAQTDTQYF.

The CDR3 region has the DNA TGTGCCAGCAGACAGGGCGGAAGCACTGAAGCTTTCTTT. It encodes CASRQGGSTEAFF. V gene TRBV2 combines with J gene TRBJ1-1; perhaps TRBD1 as D (6 bases). Looked up from germline, CDR1 is SNHLY and CDR2 is FYNNEI. V dropped 6 bases and J dropped 4 bases, with 12 bases sitting between them. This CDR3 is 13 amino acids long. The whole variable domain, remainder taken from reference TRBV2 and TRBJ1-1, is EPEVTQTPSHQVTQMGQEVILRCVPISNHLYFYWYRQILGQKVEFLVSFYNNEISEKSEIFDDQFSVERPDGSNFTLKIRSTKLEDSAMYFCASRQGGSTEAFFGQGTRLTVV.

The rearrangement joins TRBV29-1 to TRBJ2-2; 11 positions agree with TRBD2. CDR1 is SQVTM and CDR2 is ANQGSEA in the germline V gene. This CDR3 has 17 amino acids. The trim removed 6 bases at V and 6 bases at J, leaving 15 bases unmatched. CDR3 loop: CSVQTGTSGEGAGELFF. The DNA for the CDR3 is TGCAGCGTGCAAACCGGGACTAGCGGAGAGGGGGCCGGGGAGCTGTTTTTT.

V usage is TRBV6-5 and J usage is TRBJ2-3, with a weak D call TRBD2 (6 bases). The CDR3 covers 14 residues. V lost 7 bases and J lost 0, with 11 bases in between. Germline V gene sequence: CDR1 MNHEY, CDR2 SVGAGI. The CDR3 sequence: CASTLGTSTDTQYF. As DNA, the CDR3 is TGTGCCAGCACCCTGGGGACTAGCACAGATACGCAGTATTTT.

The V and J genes are TRBV5-1 and TRBJ2-5; 11 bases agree with TRBD1. V lost 4 bases, J lost 5 bases, and 10 bases stayed unmatched. In germline, CDR1 is SGHRS, CDR2 YFSETQ. CDR3 length: 16 amino acids. CDR3 DNA sequence: TGCGCCAGCAGCGTCACCGGGACAGGGGGTCTTGAGACCCAGTACTTC. Translation gives CASSVTGTGGLETQYF. Using reference TRBV5-1 and TRBJ2-5 for the parts outside the CDR3, the full variable domain is KAGVTQTPRYLIKTRGQQVTLSCSPISGHRSVSWYQQTPGQGLQFLFEYFSETQRNKGNFPGRFSGRQFSNSRSEMNVSTLELGDSALYLCASSVTGTGGLETQYFGPGTRLLVL.

The chain uses TRBV11-3 and TRBJ2-7; D is perhaps TRBD2 (6 bases). The V and J ends lost 5 bases and 4 bases respectively, with 15 bases between them. The CDR3 sequence is 14 residues long. Per germline, CDR1 SGHNT and CDR2 YENEEA. The CDR3 nucleotides read TGTGCCAGCAGCCCCCCGGAAGGGAGGTACGAGCAGTACTTC. It specifies CASSPPEGRYEQYF. Looking up the rest from reference TRBV11-3 and TRBJ2-7 gives the full variable domain: EAGVVQSPRYKIIEKKQPVAFWCNPISGHNTLYWYLQNLGQGPELLIRYENEEAVDDSQLPKDRFSAERLKGVDSTLKIQPAELGDSAVYLCASSPPEGRYEQYFGPGTRLTVT.